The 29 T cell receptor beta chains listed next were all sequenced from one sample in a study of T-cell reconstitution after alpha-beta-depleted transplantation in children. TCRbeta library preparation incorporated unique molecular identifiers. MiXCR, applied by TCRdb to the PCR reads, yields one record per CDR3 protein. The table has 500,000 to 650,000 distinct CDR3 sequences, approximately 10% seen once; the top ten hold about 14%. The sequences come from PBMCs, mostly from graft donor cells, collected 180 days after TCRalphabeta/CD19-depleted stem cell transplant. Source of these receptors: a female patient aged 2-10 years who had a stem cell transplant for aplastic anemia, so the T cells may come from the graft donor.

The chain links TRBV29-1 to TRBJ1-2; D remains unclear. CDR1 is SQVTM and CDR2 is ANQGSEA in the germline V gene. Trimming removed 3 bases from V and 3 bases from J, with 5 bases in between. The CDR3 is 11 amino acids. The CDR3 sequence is CSVESYYGYTF. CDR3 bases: TGCAGCGTTGAGTCATACTATGGCTACACCTTC.

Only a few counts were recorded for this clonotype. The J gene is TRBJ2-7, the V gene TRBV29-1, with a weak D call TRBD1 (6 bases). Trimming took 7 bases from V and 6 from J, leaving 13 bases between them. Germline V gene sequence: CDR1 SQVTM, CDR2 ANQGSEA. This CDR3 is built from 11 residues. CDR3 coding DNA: TGCAGCGCTCGAACAGGGCCCGAGCAGTACTTC. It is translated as CSARTGPEQYF.

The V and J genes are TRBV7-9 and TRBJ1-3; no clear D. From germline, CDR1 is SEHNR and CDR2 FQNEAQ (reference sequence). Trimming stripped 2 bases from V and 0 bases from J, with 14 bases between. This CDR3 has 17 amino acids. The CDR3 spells CASSLTQAQSSGNTIYF. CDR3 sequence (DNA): TGTGCCAGCAGCTTAACGCAGGCCCAGAGCTCTGGAAACACCATATATTTT.

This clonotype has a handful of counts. This chain's CDR3 is CASSSRLNEQYV. As DNA, the CDR3 is TGTGCCAGCAGCTCTCGACTGAACGAGCAGTACGTC. This chain joins TRBV7-9 and TRBJ2-7; no reliable D call. The CDR3 is 12 amino acids. Trimming pared 4 bases from V and 5 bases from J, leaving 9 bases between. CDR1 is SEHNR and CDR2 is FQNEAQ in the germline V gene (reference sequence).

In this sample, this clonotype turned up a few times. The CDR3 bases are TGTGCCAGCAGCTTGGCTCCGTTGGGACCCCTAGGGCCCCAGTACTTC. Protein sequence: CASSLAPLGPLGPQYF. The chain links TRBV11-1 to TRBJ2-4; D is possibly TRBD1 or TRBD2 (5 bases each). The CDR3 is made up of 16 amino acids. The germline CDR1 and CDR2 sequences are SGHAT and FQDESV (reference sequence). V was shortened by 3 bases and J by 13 bases, with 25 bases between the two germline ends. The variable domain in full, completed from reference TRBV11-1 and TRBJ2-4, reads EAEVAQSPRYKITEKSQAVAFWCDPISGHATLYWYRQILGQGPELLVQFQDESVVDDSQLPKDRFSAERLKGVDSTLKIQPAELGDSAMYLCASSLAPLGPLGPQYFGAGTRLSVL.

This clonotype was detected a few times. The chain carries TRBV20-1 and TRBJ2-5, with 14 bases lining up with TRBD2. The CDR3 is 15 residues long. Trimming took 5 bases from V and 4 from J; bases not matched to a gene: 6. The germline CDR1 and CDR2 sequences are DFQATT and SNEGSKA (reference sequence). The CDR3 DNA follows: TGCAGTGCTGTGACTAGCGGGAGGGCCCCAGAGACCCAGTACTTC. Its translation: CSAVTSGRAPETQYF.

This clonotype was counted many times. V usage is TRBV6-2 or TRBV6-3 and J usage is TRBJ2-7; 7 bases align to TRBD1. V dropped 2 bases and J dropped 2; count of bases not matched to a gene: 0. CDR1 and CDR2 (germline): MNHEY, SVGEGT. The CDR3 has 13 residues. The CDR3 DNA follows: TGTGCCAGCAGTTACACAGGGGCCTACGAGCAGTACTTC. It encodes CASSYTGAYEQYF.

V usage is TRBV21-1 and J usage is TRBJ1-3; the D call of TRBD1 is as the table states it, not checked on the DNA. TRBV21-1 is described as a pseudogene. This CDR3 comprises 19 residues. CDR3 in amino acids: CASSKVGTGGGRIGNTIYF. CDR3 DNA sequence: TGTGCCAGCAGCAAAGTGGGGACAGGGGGCGGACGGATCGGAAACACCATATATTTT.

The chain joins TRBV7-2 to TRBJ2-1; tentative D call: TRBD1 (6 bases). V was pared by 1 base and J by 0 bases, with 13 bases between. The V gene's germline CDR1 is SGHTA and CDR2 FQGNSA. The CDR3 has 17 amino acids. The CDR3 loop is CASSLVQGYSSYNEQFF. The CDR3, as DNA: TGTGCCAGCAGCTTAGTTCAGGGGTATAGCTCCTACAATGAGCAGTTCTTC.

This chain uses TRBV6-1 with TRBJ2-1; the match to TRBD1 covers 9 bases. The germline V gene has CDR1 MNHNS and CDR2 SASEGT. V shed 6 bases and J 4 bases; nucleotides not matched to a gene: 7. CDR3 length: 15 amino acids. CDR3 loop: CASRSPGTGYNEQFF. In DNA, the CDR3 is TGTGCCAGCAGGTCCCCCGGGACAGGGTACAATGAGCAGTTCTTC.

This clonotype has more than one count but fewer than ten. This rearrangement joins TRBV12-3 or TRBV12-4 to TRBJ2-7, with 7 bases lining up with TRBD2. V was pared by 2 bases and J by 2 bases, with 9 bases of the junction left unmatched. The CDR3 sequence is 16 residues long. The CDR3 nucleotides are TGTGCCAGCAGTTTACGTATGCTGGCGGGAGCCTACGAGCAGTACTTC. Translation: CASSLRMLAGAYEQYF.

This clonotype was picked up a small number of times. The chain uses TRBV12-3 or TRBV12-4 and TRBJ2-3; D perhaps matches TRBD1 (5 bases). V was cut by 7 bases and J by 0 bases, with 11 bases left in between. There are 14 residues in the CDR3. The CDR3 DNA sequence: TGTGCCAGCACTAAGACAGTTAGCACAGATACGCAGTATTTT. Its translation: CASTKTVSTDTQYF.

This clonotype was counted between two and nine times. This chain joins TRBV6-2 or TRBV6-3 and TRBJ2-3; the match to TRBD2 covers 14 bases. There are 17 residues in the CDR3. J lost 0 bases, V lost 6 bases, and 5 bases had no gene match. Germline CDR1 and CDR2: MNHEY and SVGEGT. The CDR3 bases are TGTGCCAGCAGAACCGGGACTAGCGGGAGAAGCACAGATACGCAGTATTTT. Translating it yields CASRTGTSGRSTDTQYF.

The CDR3 spells CASSLLGRDGDTQYF. The CDR3 coding sequence is TGTGCCAGCAGCTTATTGGGGCGGGACGGGGATACGCAGTATTTT. The chain is built from TRBV7-9 and TRBJ2-3, with D tentatively TRBD2 (6 bases). This CDR3 contains 15 residues. V lost 2 bases to trimming and J lost 6 bases, with 15 bases between them. Germline CDR1 reads SEHNR; CDR2 reads FQNEAQ (reference sequence).

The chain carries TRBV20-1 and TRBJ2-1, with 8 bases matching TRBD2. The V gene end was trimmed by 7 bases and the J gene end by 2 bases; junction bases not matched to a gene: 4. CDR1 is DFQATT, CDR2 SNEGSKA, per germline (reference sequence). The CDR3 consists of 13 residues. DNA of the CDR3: TGCAGTGGAGCGGGAGTAACCTACAATGAGCAGTTCTTC. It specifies CSGAGVTYNEQFF.

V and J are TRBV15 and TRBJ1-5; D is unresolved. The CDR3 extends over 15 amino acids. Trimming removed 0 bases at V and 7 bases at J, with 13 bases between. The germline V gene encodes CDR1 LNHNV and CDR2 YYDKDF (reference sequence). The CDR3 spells CATSRDRAGRQPQHF. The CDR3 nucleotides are TGTGCCACCAGCAGAGATCGGGCAGGAAGGCAGCCCCAGCATTTT. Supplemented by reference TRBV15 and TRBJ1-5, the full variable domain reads DAMVIQNPRYQVTQFGKPVTLSCSQTLNHNVMYWYQQKSSQAPKLLFHYYDKDFNNEADTPDNFQSRRPNTSFCFLDIRSPGLGDTAMYLCATSRDRAGRQPQHFGDGTRLSIL.

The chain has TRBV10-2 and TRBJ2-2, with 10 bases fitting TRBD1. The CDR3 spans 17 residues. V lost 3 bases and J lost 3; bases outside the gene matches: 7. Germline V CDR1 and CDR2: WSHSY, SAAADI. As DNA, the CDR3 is TGCGCCAGCAGTGACCATTGGACAGGGGGTTACACCGGGGAGCTGTTTTTT. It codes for CASSDHWTGGYTGELFF.

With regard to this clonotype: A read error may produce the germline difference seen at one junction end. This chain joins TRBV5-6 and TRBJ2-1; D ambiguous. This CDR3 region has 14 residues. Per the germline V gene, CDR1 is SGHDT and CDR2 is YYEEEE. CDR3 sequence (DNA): TGTGCCAGCAGCTCGCGTACTCTGTACAATGTGCAGTTCTTC. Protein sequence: CASSSRTLYNVQFF.

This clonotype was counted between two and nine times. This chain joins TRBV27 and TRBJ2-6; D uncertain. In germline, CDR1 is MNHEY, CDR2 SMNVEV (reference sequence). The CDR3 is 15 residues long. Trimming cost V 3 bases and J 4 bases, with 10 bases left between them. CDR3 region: CASSLLGPGANVLTF. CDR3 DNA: TGTGCCAGCAGTTTGTTAGGGCCCGGGGCCAACGTCCTGACTTTC. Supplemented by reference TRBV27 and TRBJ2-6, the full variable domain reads EAQVTQNPRYLITVTGKKLTVTCSQNMNHEYMSWYRQDPGLGLRQIYYSMNVEVTDKGDVPEGYKVSRKEKRNFPLILESPSPNQTSLYFCASSLLGPGANVLTFGAGSRLTVL.

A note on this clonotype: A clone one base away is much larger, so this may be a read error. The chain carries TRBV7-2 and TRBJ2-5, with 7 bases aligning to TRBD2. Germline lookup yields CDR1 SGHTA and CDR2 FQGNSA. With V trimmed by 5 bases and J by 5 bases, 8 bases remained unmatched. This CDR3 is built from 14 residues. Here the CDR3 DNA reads TGTGCCAGCAGCCGCGGGGGTCCCCACGAGACCCAGTACTTC. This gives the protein CASSRGGPHETQYF. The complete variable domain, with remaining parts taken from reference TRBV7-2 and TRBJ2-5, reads GAGVSQSPSNKVTEKGKDVELRCDPISGHTALYWYRQSLGQGLEFLIYFQGNSAPDKSGLPSDRFSAERTGGSVSTLTIQRTQQEDSAVYLCASSRGGPHETQYFGPGTRLLVL.

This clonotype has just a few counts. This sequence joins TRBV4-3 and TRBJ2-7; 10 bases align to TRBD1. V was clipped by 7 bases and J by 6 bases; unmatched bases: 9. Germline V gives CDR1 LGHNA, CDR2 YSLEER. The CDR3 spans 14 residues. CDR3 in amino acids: CASNTPGQGSEQYF. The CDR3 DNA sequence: TGCGCCAGCAATACACCGGGACAGGGGAGCGAGCAGTACTTC.

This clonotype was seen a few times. DNA of the CDR3: TGCGCCAGCAGCTTGCCTTCGCTATCGAACACCGGGGAGCTGTTTTTT. Translation gives CASSLPSLSNTGELFF. This chain joins TRBV5-1 and TRBJ2-2; D remains ambiguous. This CDR3 has 16 amino acids. Germline CDR1 and CDR2: SGHRS and YFSETQ. The V and J ends lost 1 base and 0 bases respectively, with 10 bases between them.

In DNA, the CDR3 is TGTGCCAGCAGTCTGGGGGGTACCTACGAGCAGTACGTC. This translates into CASSLGGTYEQYV. This chain joins TRBV25-1 and TRBJ2-7; D is perhaps TRBD2 (6 bases). The CDR3 sequence is 13 residues long. V dropped 5 bases and J dropped 2 bases, with 10 bases sitting between them. CDR1 is MGHDK and CDR2 is SYGVNS in the germline V gene.

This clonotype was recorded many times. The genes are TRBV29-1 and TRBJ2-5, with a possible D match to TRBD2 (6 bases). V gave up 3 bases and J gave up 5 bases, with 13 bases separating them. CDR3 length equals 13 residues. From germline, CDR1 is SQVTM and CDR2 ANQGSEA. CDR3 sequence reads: CSVEEGFGETQYF. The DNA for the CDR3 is TGCAGCGTTGAGGAGGGATTCGGCGAGACCCAGTACTTC. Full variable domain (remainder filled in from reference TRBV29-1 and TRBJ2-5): SAVISQKPSRDICQRGTSLTIQCQVDSQVTMMFWYRQQPGQSLTLIATANQGSEATYESGFVIDKFPISRPNLTFSTLTVSNMSPEDSSIYLCSVEEGFGETQYFGPGTRLLVL.

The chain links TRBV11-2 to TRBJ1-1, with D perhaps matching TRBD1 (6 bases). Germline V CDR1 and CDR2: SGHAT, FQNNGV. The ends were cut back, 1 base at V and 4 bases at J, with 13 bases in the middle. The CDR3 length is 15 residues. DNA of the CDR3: TGTGCCAGCAGCTTAGGGGGGCTCGTCGGCACTGAAGCTTTCTTT. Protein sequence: CASSLGGLVGTEAFF. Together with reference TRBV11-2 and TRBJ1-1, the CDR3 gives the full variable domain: EAGVAQSPRYKIIEKRQSVAFWCNPISGHATLYWYQQILGQGPKLLIQFQNNGVVDDSQLPKDRFSAERLKGVDSTLKIQPAKLEDSAVYLCASSLGGLVGTEAFFGQGTRLTVV.

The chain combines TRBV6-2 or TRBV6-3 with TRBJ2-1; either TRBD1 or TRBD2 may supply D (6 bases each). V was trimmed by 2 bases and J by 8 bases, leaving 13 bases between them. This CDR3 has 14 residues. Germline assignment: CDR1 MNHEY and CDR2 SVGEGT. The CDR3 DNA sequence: TGTGCCAGCAGTTACCTCCGGGGGCGGGATGAGCAGTTCTTC. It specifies CASSYLRGRDEQFF.

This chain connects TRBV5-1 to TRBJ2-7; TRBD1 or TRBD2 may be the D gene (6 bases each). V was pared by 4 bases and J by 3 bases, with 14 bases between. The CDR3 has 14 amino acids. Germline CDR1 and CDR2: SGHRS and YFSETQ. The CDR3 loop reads CASSQSGGIYEQYF. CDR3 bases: TGCGCCAGCAGCCAATCCGGGGGCATCTACGAGCAGTACTTC.

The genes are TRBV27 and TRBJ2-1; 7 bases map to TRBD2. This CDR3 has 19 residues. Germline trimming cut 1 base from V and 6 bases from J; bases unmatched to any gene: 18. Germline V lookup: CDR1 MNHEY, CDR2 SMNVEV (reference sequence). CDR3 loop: CASSLFWSWASGLSNEQFF. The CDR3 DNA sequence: TGTGCCAGCAGTTTATTCTGGTCGTGGGCTAGCGGCCTTTCCAATGAGCAGTTCTTC.

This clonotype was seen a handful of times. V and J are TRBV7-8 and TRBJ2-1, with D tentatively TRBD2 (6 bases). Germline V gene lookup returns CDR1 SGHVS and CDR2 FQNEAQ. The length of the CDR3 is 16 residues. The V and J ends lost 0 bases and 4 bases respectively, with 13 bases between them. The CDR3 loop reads CASSLASRDGYNEQFF. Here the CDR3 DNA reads TGTGCCAGCAGCTTAGCTTCGCGGGACGGATACAATGAGCAGTTCTTC.